Each of the 14 T cell receptor beta chains below was sequenced from the same sample in a study of shared clonotypes between healthy human individuals. Naive-designated CD8 cells lacked CD45RO, were positively enriched for CCR7, and omitted terminally differentiated effector memory CD45RA+ cells. Data came from immunoSEQ multiplex PCR; TCRdb stores just in-frame clones and leaves some out. The sample lists some 2 million clones, roughly 95% seen once, with 0.9% to 1.5% in the top ten. Sequencing input: naive CD8+ T cells sorted from blood. All receptors come from a man aged 18 to 30 in good health.

There are a few counts of this clone. The rearrangement links TRBV29-1 to TRBJ1-1; D might be TRBD1 (5 bases). CDR3 length equals 11 residues. Germline loops: CDR1 SQVTM, CDR2 ANQGSEA. In DNA form, the CDR3 reads TGCGGGGGAATTTCTAACGCTGAAGCTTTCTTT. The encoded protein is CGGISNAEAFF.

CDR3 bases: TGTGCCTGGAGAGAATCGGGATATCCCGGAGAGACCCAGTACTTC. This sequence encodes CAWRESGYPGETQYF. The chain employs TRBV30 and TRBJ2-5; D is possibly TRBD2 (5 bases). Looked up from germline, CDR1 is GTSNPN and CDR2 is SVGIG (reference sequence). The V end lost 3 bases, the J end lost 4 bases, and 18 bases lay between the germline ends. The length of the CDR3 is 15 residues.

The rearrangement uses TRBV4-1 and TRBJ2-7; D is unresolved. Germline CDR1 reads MGHRA; CDR2 reads YSYEKL. The CDR3 consists of 13 residues. V was pared by 2 bases and J by 4 bases, with 9 bases between. The chain's CDR3 is CASSQTSLYEQYF. Here the CDR3 DNA reads TGCGCCAGCAGCCAAACATCACTATACGAGCAGTACTTC.

CDR3 loop: CASSSSDRENEKLFF. The CDR3 DNA follows: TGTGCCAGCAGCTCATCGGACAGGGAAAATGAAAAACTGTTTTTT. The gene calls are TRBV7-9 and TRBJ1-4; 8 positions match TRBD1. J was trimmed by 5 bases and V by 4 bases; bases with no gene match: 6. Germline CDR1 is SEHNR and CDR2 is FQNEAQ (reference sequence). This CDR3 region has 15 residues.

This chain links TRBV6-1 with TRBJ2-7; D not certain. CDR3 length equals 15 residues. V was shortened by 3 bases and J by 3 bases, with 15 bases between the two germline ends. From germline, CDR1 is MNHNS and CDR2 SASEGT. The DNA of the CDR3 is TGTGCCAGCAGTGAGGGCAGGCGCCGGATCTACGAGCAGTACTTC. Residues: CASSEGRRRIYEQYF.

DNA for the CDR3: TGTGCCAGCAGCGACCTAGGTTACTCTGGGGCCAACGTCCTGACTTTC. This gives the protein CASSDLGYSGANVLTF. The J gene is TRBJ2-6, the V gene TRBV9; D call uncertain. The germline CDR1 and CDR2 sequences are SGDLS and YYNGEE. This CDR3 is built from 16 residues. The V end lost 3 bases, the J end lost 0 bases, and 10 bases lay between the germline ends.

The rearrangement uses TRBV6-5 and TRBJ1-1; D is undetermined. The length of the CDR3 is 14 residues. Germline CDR1 MNHEY, CDR2 SVGAGI. Trimming stripped 4 bases from V and 1 base from J, with 10 bases between. CDR3 loop: CASSWAEGNTEAFF. As DNA, the CDR3 is TGTGCCAGCAGTTGGGCGGAGGGGAACACTGAAGCTTTCTTT.

V is TRBV27 and J is TRBJ1-4; TRBD1 agrees at 9 bases. Germline CDR1 is MNHEY and CDR2 is SMNVEV (reference sequence). Trimming took 4 bases from V and 0 from J; bases not matched to a gene: 6. CDR3 length: 17 residues. The CDR3 protein is CASSYGQGLTTNEKLFF. CDR3 bases: TGTGCCAGCAGTTATGGACAGGGGCTCACAACTAATGAAAAACTGTTTTTT.

V gene TRBV9 combines with J gene TRBJ2-7; 9 bases fit TRBD2. The CDR3 runs 18 residues. V shed 2 bases, J shed 5 bases, and the junction held 17 bases outside the gene matches. From germline, CDR1 is SGDLS and CDR2 YYNGEE. This CDR3 reads CASSVGLSAGGPFNEQYF. DNA of the CDR3: TGTGCCAGCAGCGTCGGCCTTTCGGCGGGAGGGCCTTTCAACGAGCAGTACTTC.

This clone has just a few counts. This sequence joins TRBV6-1 and TRBJ2-5, with 7 nucleotides matching TRBD1. This CDR3 comprises 12 residues. Germline assignment: CDR1 MNHNS and CDR2 SASEGT. V lost 8 bases, J lost 1 base, and 1 base stayed unmatched. The CDR3 is CASRDSQETQYF. DNA of the CDR3: TGTGCCAGCCGGGACAGCCAAGAGACCCAGTACTTC.

The rearrangement uses TRBV4-1 and TRBJ2-7; no clear D gene. Trimming cost V 4 bases and J 2 bases, with 15 bases left between them. Germline V gene sequence: CDR1 MGHRA, CDR2 YSYEKL. This CDR3 is 15 amino acids long. In nucleotides, the CDR3 is TGCGCCAGCAGCCTAGTGGCCCCGGACCCCTACGAGCAGTACTTC. This translates into CASSLVAPDPYEQYF.

V usage is TRBV14 and J usage is TRBJ2-7; D assignment may be TRBD1 or TRBD2 (6 bases each). The CDR3 is 15 amino acids. The V end was cut by 2 bases, the J end by 1 base, with 12 bases between. Germline V gene lookup returns CDR1 SGHDN and CDR2 FVKESK. CDR3 sequence: CASSQRGALSYEQYF. The DNA for the CDR3 is TGTGCCAGCAGCCAAAGGGGGGCCCTTTCCTACGAGCAGTACTTC.

This chain connects TRBV4-3 to TRBJ2-7; D is possibly TRBD1 or TRBD2 (6 bases each). The CDR3 is 15 residues long. Trimming left V 0 bases short and J 5 bases short, with 14 bases between. Germline loops: CDR1 LGHNA, CDR2 YSLEER. This CDR3 reads CASSQDRGAGNEQYF. CDR3 sequence (DNA): TGCGCCAGCAGCCAAGATAGGGGGGCAGGGAACGAGCAGTACTTC.

The chain carries TRBV5-4 and TRBJ1-3; the D gene is possibly TRBD1 (6 bases). CDR1 and CDR2 (germline): SGHNT, YYREEE (reference sequence). V was pared by 0 bases and J by 2 bases, with 21 bases between. This CDR3 is 19 amino acids long. The CDR3 DNA follows: TGTGCCAGCAGCTTGGACGGCAGGGGAGCCCCTCAACCTGGAAACACCATATATTTT. Encoded protein: CASSLDGRGAPQPGNTIYF.